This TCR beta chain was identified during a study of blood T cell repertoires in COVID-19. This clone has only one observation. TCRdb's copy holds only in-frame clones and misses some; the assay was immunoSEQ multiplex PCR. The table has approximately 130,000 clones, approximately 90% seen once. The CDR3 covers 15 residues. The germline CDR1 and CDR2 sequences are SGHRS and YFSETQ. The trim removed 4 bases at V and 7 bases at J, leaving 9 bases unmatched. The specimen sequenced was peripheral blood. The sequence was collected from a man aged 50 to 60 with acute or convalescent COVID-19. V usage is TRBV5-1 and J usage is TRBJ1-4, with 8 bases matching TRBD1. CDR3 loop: CASSQWTGMSEKLFF. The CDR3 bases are TGCGCCAGCAGCCAGTGGACAGGGATGAGTGAAAAACTGTTTTTT.